These 20 T cell receptor beta chains came from one sample sequenced in a study of T cells in Graves' hyperthyroidism and ophthalmopathy. TCR beta CDR3 regions were amplified from RNA. A set of HTBI primers served as the primers for a first-round RT-PCR of the TCR CDR3. One entry per CDR3 protein results from TCRdb running MiXCR on the multiplex PCR reads. The repertoire holds about 610,000 distinct CDR3 sequences, with 14% to 15% as singletons. Sequencing used blood. The receptors stem from a woman aged 40 to 50 with Graves' ophthalmopathy.

This clonotype was found many times. This chain links TRBV5-6 with TRBJ1-1; 7 nucleotides align to TRBD1. The CDR3 loop spans 11 amino acids. J lost 8 bases, V lost 9 bases, and 7 bases had no gene match. Germline CDR1 SGHDT, CDR2 YYEEEE. The CDR3 protein is CATAKGQEAFF. CDR3 bases: TGTGCCACCGCCAAGGGACAGGAAGCTTTCTTT.

This chain links TRBV5-6 with TRBJ2-7, with D maybe TRBD2 (6 bases). The germline gives CDR1 SGHDT, CDR2 YYEEEE. CDR3 length: 18 residues. V gave up 1 base and J gave up 0 bases, with 20 bases separating them. CDR3 region: CASSLWGHQIGGSYEQYF. CDR3 bases: TGTGCCAGCAGCTTGTGGGGCCATCAGATCGGGGGCTCCTACGAGCAGTACTTC.

The V and J genes are TRBV6-1 and TRBJ2-2; 9 bases match TRBD2. There are 17 residues in the CDR3. After removal of 6 bases from V and 3 bases from J, the junction contained 11 bases not matched to a gene. Per germline, CDR1 MNHNS and CDR2 SASEGT. The CDR3 loop reads CASRGSLAGRDTGELFF. DNA for the CDR3: TGTGCCAGCAGAGGCAGCCTAGCGGGACGCGACACCGGGGAGCTGTTTTTT.

The J gene is TRBJ2-5, the V gene TRBV28; TRBD2 might be the D (6 bases). The CDR3 length is 16 residues. Trimming stripped 2 bases from V and 2 bases from J, with 15 bases between. Germline CDR1 reads MDHEN; CDR2 reads SYDVKM. The CDR3 sequence: CASSLTVAVSQETQYF. The CDR3 nucleotides are TGTGCCAGCAGTTTAACCGTAGCGGTTTCTCAAGAGACCCAGTACTTC.

Ten or more counts support this clonotype. The gene calls are TRBV27 and TRBJ2-5, with D perhaps matching TRBD1 (6 bases). CDR1 and CDR2 from the germline V gene are MNHEY and SMNVEV (reference sequence). CDR3 length equals 14 residues. Trimming took off 4 bases at V and 1 base at J, with 10 bases between the two ends. Here the CDR3 reads CASSSIQGQETQYF. The CDR3 DNA reads TGTGCCAGCAGTTCCATACAGGGCCAAGAGACCCAGTACTTC.

This clonotype appeared many times. This chain joins TRBV7-2 and TRBJ2-7; D might be TRBD2 (5 bases). The CDR3 is 15 residues long. The V end was cut by 5 bases, the J end by 1 base, with 15 bases between. The V gene's germline CDR1 is SGHTA and CDR2 FQGNSA. CDR3 nucleotide sequence: TGTGCCAGCAGCCCCGCAGCGGCGTCGTCCTACGAGCAGTACTTC. Its protein is CASSPAAASSYEQYF. Full variable domain (outside the CDR3, taken from reference TRBV7-2 and TRBJ2-7): GAGVSQSPSNKVTEKGKDVELRCDPISGHTALYWYRQSLGQGLEFLIYFQGNSAPDKSGLPSDRFSAERTGGSVSTLTIQRTQQEDSAVYLCASSPAAASSYEQYFGPGTRLTVT.

This clonotype was counted a few times. The rearrangement joins TRBV28 to TRBJ1-2; 8 bases line up with TRBD1. Germline loops: CDR1 MDHEN, CDR2 SYDVKM. Trimming cost V 2 bases and J 4 bases; bases outside gene matches: 6. This CDR3 has 15 residues. The CDR3 region has the DNA TGTGCCAGCAGTTTACCCCAGGGGGCGGGCTATGGCTACACCTTC. Translation gives CASSLPQGAGYGYTF.

This clonotype was seen at least ten times. J is TRBJ2-2 and V is TRBV24-1; unclear D gene. V shed 5 bases and J shed 7 bases, with 7 bases lying between them. The CDR3 has 12 amino acids. CDR1 is KGHDR and CDR2 is SFDVKD in the germline V gene. The CDR3 loop reads CATSARHGELFF. CDR3 nucleotide sequence: TGTGCCACCAGTGCCAGGCACGGGGAGCTGTTTTTT.

The chain has TRBV19 and TRBJ2-7; D is unclear. Germline lookup yields CDR1 LNHDA and CDR2 SQIVND (reference sequence). The CDR3 consists of 16 residues. V lost 5 bases and J lost 7, with 24 bases in between. The CDR3 is CASSALPTPPSGEQYF. The CDR3 DNA is TGTGCCAGTAGTGCCCTACCGACACCTCCCTCCGGAGAGCAGTACTTC.

This clonotype was detected only once. The CDR3 DNA reads as TGCAGCGTTGATAGCAGCGGGATTGTTGAGACCCAGTACTTC. It codes for CSVDSSGIVETQYF. The chain employs TRBV29-1 and TRBJ2-5; 7 nucleotides agree with TRBD2. The CDR3 is 14 amino acids. Germline V lookup: CDR1 SQVTM, CDR2 ANQGSEA. V was clipped by 3 bases and J by 5 bases; unmatched bases: 9.

Many counts were recorded for this clonotype. The chain uses TRBV20-1 and TRBJ1-1, with unresolved D. The CDR3 spans 14 residues. The V end lost 1 base, the J end lost 6 bases, and 15 bases lay between the germline ends. Germline CDR1 DFQATT, CDR2 SNEGSKA (reference sequence). CDR3 residues: CSARVVGSGAEAFF. In DNA, the CDR3 is TGCAGTGCTAGAGTAGTGGGCTCCGGCGCTGAAGCTTTCTTT.

This clonotype showed up many times. J is TRBJ2-7 and V is TRBV29-1; 9 bases map to TRBD1. This CDR3 has 14 residues. Germline lookup yields CDR1 SQVTM and CDR2 ANQGSEA. With 3 bases clipped from V and 5 bases from J, the junction kept 8 bases outside the gene matches. CDR3 loop: CSVDLGTGQDEQYF. The CDR3 bases are TGCAGCGTTGATTTAGGGACAGGGCAAGACGAGCAGTACTTC.

The sample holds many counts of this clonotype. This chain connects TRBV11-2 to TRBJ1-6; D might be TRBD1 (6 bases). This CDR3 has 18 residues. The germline V and J ends were trimmed by 5 bases and 4 bases, with 21 bases remaining between them. Germline V CDR1 and CDR2: SGHAT, FQNNGV. The CDR3 nucleotides read TGTGCCAGCAGCCGGGTGGCGGCAGGGGCGAAATATAATTCACCCCTCCACTTT. Amino acids: CASSRVAAGAKYNSPLHF.

This clonotype was picked up many times. The chain links TRBV5-1 to TRBJ1-3; 8 positions match TRBD1. Germline-derived CDR1 and CDR2 are SGHRS and YFSETQ. CDR3 length: 14 amino acids. After removal of 4 bases from V and 4 bases from J, the junction contained 4 bases not matched to a gene. In DNA form, the CDR3 reads TGCGCCAGCAGCCCGACAGGGGACGGAAACACCATATATTTT. Translated, it gives CASSPTGDGNTIYF.

This clonotype has more than one count but fewer than ten. The chain combines TRBV11-1 with TRBJ2-6; D not certain. V gave up 1 base and J gave up 0 bases, with 10 bases separating them. From germline, CDR1 is SGHAT and CDR2 FQDESV (reference sequence). The CDR3 is 17 residues long. Here the CDR3 reads CASSLVAGFSGANVLTF. The CDR3 nucleotides are TGTGCCAGCAGCTTAGTTGCAGGATTCTCTGGGGCCAACGTCCTGACTTTC.

This clonotype was recorded many times. This chain links TRBV5-4 with TRBJ2-3, with unresolved D. Trimming left V 0 bases short and J 0 bases short, with 8 bases between. CDR1 SGHNT and CDR2 YYREEE come from the germline V gene (reference sequence). The CDR3 loop spans 15 amino acids. CDR3 DNA sequence: TGTGCCAGCAGCTTGGACGACCGAAGCACAGATACGCAGTATTTT. Translated, it gives CASSLDDRSTDTQYF.

This clonotype was counted many times. The chain employs TRBV28 and TRBJ2-7; no clear D gene. This CDR3 has 12 amino acids. Deletions cut 5 bases from V and 5 bases from J, with 10 bases between. Germline lookup yields CDR1 MDHEN and CDR2 SYDVKM. CDR3 sequence: CASSAQIDEQYF. The CDR3 nucleotides read TGTGCCAGCAGTGCTCAGATCGACGAGCAGTACTTC.

This clonotype occurred many times. This sequence joins TRBV28 and TRBJ1-2; D gene unclear. The germline V gene encodes CDR1 MDHEN and CDR2 SYDVKM. Trimming left V 3 bases short and J 7 bases short, with 15 bases between. The CDR3 is made up of 14 amino acids. The CDR3 loop is CASSLPTRSGGYTF. DNA for the CDR3: TGTGCCAGCAGTTTGCCCACACGGTCCGGTGGCTACACCTTC.

This clonotype occurred many times. This rearrangement joins TRBV18 to TRBJ1-1, with D perhaps matching TRBD1 (5 bases). CDR1 is KGHSH and CDR2 is LQKENI in the germline V gene. CDR3 length equals 13 residues. V lost 4 bases, J lost 7 bases, and 13 bases lay in between. The CDR3 coding sequence is TGTGCCAGCTCACAGAGACAGCGGGGTGAAGCTTTCTTT. As protein: CASSQRQRGEAFF.

This clonotype was observed at least ten times. This chain uses TRBV6-5 with TRBJ1-1; D is unresolved. Germline-derived CDR1 and CDR2 are MNHEY and SVGAGI. The CDR3 length is 12 residues. V shed 2 bases and J shed 7 bases, with 8 bases lying between them. The CDR3 region has the DNA TGTGCCAGCAGTTACGGTTCCAATGAAGCTTTCTTT. The encoded protein is CASSYGSNEAFF.